This paragraph reports one T cell receptor beta chain. Its antigen is still unknown. Germline V gives CDR1 MNHNY, CDR2 SVGAGI (reference sequence). The CDR3 runs to 14 residues. Germline trimming cut 8 bases from V and 7 bases from J; bases unmatched to any gene: 13. Assay: immunoSEQ multiplex PCR; the TCRdb copy retains only in-frame clones and omits some. The table includes roughly 39,000 clones, 80% to 90% detected once. This specimen belongs to a study of a mutant IDH1 vaccine in newly diagnosed glioma. Study in general: Vaccines began 4-6 weeks after radiotherapy alone, or with temozolomide cycles. Those enrolled had earlier been treated with radiotherapy, temozolomide, or both, mostly both.

This sample's time point: week 5, during vaccination. Vaccination used 300 ug of mutant IDH1 20-mer peptide per dose, with topical imiquimod. The sequencing used PBMCs, collected from a glioma patient whose treatment included an IDH1 peptide vaccine. This chain uses TRBV6-6 with TRBJ2-7, with 8 bases lining up with TRBD1. This TCR derives from a man aged 35 to 55 with glioma. Here the CDR3 DNA reads TGTGCCAGCGTCGGGCAGGGGGCTTCTTGGGAGCAGTACTTC. It codes for CASVGQGASWEQYF.